Sequencing of this TCR beta chain was carried out in a study of naive and memory T cell subsets (dated by TCRdb to 2016 to 2017). Describing the broader study: An open-source, UMI-based TCR alpha and beta sequencing pipeline was applied to sorted naive and memory peripheral blood T cell subsets. Complete agreement was observed between the functional CMV T cell responses and the IgG serology results. RNA was DNase-treated and reverse transcribed with TCR constant-region primers, mostly using SuperScript III.

Regarding this clonotype: What this receptor recognizes is not known. Within one base of it there is no much larger clone, and no base qualities were kept.

From the second PCR step onward, the TCR alpha chain libraries and the TCR beta chain libraries were amplified separately. The CMV status of each donor was determined by measuring IFNgamma production from CD4+ T cells after fresh PBMCs had been stimulated overnight with CMV viral lysate. Miltenyi beads were used first to positively select CD4 T cells, and CD8 T cells were then positively selected from the CD4-negative fraction. Cells stained for CD3, CD4, CD8, CD45RA, CD27 and a live/dead dye were sorted on a BD Aria II into four subsets by CD45RA and CD27. Three healthy volunteers provided blood, and the blood of each volunteer was split into CD4 and CD8 T cells and then into four differentiation subsets. Around 120 ml of peripheral blood was collected from each donor, and PBMC were isolated from the blood using Ficoll-Paque PLUS density-gradient centrifugation. Sorted cells were lysed in RLT buffer, after which RNA was extracted using a Qiagen RNeasy kit and stored at -80 degrees C.

Based on the germline V gene, the CDR1 and CDR2 sequences are SGHTA and FQGTGA. V was cut back by 5 bases and J by 5 bases, leaving a gap of 10 bases between them. The CDR3 contains 13 residues, cysteine and phenylalanine counted. CDR3 DNA is the only sequence kept; it has 39 bases, read in frame from the first base. The library was prepared using UMI-ligation and nested PCR. The beta constant-region primer consisted of an equimolar mixture of two oligonucleotides that together covered TRBC1 and TRBC2. The ligated cDNA went through four rounds of PCR with nested alpha and beta constant-region primers together with the SP2 primer. A single-stranded oligonucleotide carrying the SP2 primer and a 12-nucleotide UMI was ligated to the 3' end of the cDNA by T4 RNA ligase 1. The ligation reaction was kept at 16 degrees C for about 20-25 hours. PCR2 was typically performed as a SYBR Green qPCR and was stopped at a predetermined threshold so that over-amplification was prevented. Every purification after the first one was done using Agencourt AMPure XP magnetic beads. Library amounts were measured by Qubit and library quality was assessed on a TapeStation, where the main peak was expected at around 650 bp. Pooled libraries were sequenced on an Illumina MiSeq with v2 2x251 paired-end kits, typically giving roughly 0.9-2.1 million reads per sample. Each sample library was pooled at roughly 4.4 nM, and about 5-7% PhiX was included to improve cluster recognition. For the original study's pipeline: V and J genes were assigned to Demultiplexor-processed FASTQ reads by Decombinator through tag matching, with a single base-pair mismatch being allowed. By using UMIs, Collapsinator corrected both sequencing errors and the frequency errors caused by PCR heterogeneity. TCRs were translated and CDR3s were extracted from the conserved cysteine to the FGXG phenylalanine by CDR3Translator, with non-productive sequences being flagged. Gini, Shannon entropy and inverse Simpson indices were calculated on repertoires that had been subsampled to equal numbers of UMI-defined TCRs. Within the linear range, a power law was fitted to clonotype abundance distributions using maximum likelihood. On one naive CD8 sample, the pipeline and MIGEC gave similar UMI counts, unique TCR numbers and clonal distributions. One analysis removed from the naive repertoire any naive TCRs that were also found in any memory subset from the same donor. A set of several thousand CMV-associated CDR3 sequences, compiled from VDJdb and a published dataset, was used to search the repertoires. Starting from the raw public reads, TCRdb applied fastp trimming at Q25, assembled clones with MiXCR and retained in-frame beta chains. Here each entry gathers all rows of one CDR3 protein and keeps the most common genes and DNA. The V and J calls and clone size are TCRdb's, not the authors'. Present in this sample are about 160,000 distinct CDR3 sequences, approximately 22% of which were seen just once. The top ten clones comprise 0.11% of the sample.

General findings and caveats noted by the study authors: In both CD4 and CD8 cells, going from naive through CM, EM and EMRA, the Gini index went up while Shannon and inverse Simpson diversity went down. RNA-based TCR counts may be affected by expression changes linked to T cell activation and differentiation. A few larger clonotypes were present in naive repertoires, especially CD8 naive repertoires, and these clonotypes were possibly memory cells re-expressing CD45RA. The repertoire findings for the naive and memory subsets could not be validated against a ground truth because none was available. The abundance of TCRs followed a power law with an exponent that differed between naive and memory subsets yet stayed consistent across the three individuals. Following error correction, more than 90% of naive TCR sequences occurred only once, which made naive abundance distributions much steeper than those of memory subsets. A clonotype was defined as a single alpha or beta chain sequence rather than as a paired alpha/beta receptor.

The sequenced sample was naive CD4+ T cells from blood. Read against the paper, the sample's cell subset or site label means: naive T cells, CD45RA high CD27+. The rearrangement combines TRBV7-3 with TRBJ2-1, with the D segment identity uncertain. The clonotype comes from a human donor in good health. The sequenced DNA: TGTGCCAGCAGCACATACACCGACAATGAGCAGTTCTTC. Translated, this gives CASSTYTDNEQFF.